This T cell receptor (beta chain) stems from a study of blood T cell repertoires in COVID-19. Across the study: The United States, Italy and Spain supplied acute and convalescent COVID-19 samples. In each case, the material was cDNA or gDNA derived from T cells, B-cell-depleted T cells, or PBMCs.

Germline CDR1 reads SNHLY; CDR2 reads FYNNEI. V was pared by 0 bases and J by 9 bases, with 9 bases between. The CDR3 has 13 amino acids. TCRdb's table, derived via immunoSEQ multiplex PCR, lists solely in-frame clones and lacks some. The sample records around 170,000 clones, roughly nine tenths being singletons. The clonotype was recovered from a man aged 18 to 35 who had recovered from COVID-19. The sequenced sample consisted of peripheral blood. V gene TRBV2 combines with J gene TRBJ1-5; D may be TRBD1 (5 bases). The CDR3 spells CASSEAFTGPQHF. The CDR3, as DNA: TGTGCCAGCAGTGAAGCCTTTACAGGGCCCCAGCATTTT.